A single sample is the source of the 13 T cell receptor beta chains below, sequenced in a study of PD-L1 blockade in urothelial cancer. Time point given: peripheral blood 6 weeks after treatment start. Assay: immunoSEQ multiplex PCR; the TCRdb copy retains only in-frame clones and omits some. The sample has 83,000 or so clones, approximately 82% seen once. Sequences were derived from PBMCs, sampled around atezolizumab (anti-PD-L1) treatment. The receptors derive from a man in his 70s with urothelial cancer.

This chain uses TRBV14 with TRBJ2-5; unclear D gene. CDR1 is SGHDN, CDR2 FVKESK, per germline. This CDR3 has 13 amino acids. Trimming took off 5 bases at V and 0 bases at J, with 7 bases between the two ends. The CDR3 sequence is CASSAQYQETQYF. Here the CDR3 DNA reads TGTGCCAGCAGCGCACAGTACCAAGAGACCCAGTACTTC.

In nucleotides, the CDR3 is TGTGCCAGCAGTGAAGAACAGGGAAAGGCTGAAGCTTTCTTT. Its translation is CASSEEQGKAEAFF. The chain employs TRBV2 and TRBJ1-1; possible D gene TRBD1, 6 bases. V was pared by 1 base and J by 6 bases, with 12 bases between. The CDR3 has 14 residues. From germline, CDR1 is SNHLY and CDR2 FYNNEI.

CDR3 residues: CATSRDQQPQHF. CDR3 DNA sequence: TGTGCCACCAGCAGAGATCAACAGCCCCAGCATTTT. The chain combines TRBV15 with TRBJ1-5; D remains unclear. Germline V gene sequence: CDR1 LNHNV, CDR2 YYDKDF (reference sequence). V dropped 0 bases and J dropped 7 bases, with 4 bases sitting between them. This CDR3 has 12 residues.

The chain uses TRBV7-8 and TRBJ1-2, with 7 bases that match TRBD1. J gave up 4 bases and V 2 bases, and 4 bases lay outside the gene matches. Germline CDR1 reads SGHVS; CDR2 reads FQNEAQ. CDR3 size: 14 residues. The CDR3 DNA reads TGTGCCAGCAGCTTATCTAGGGACAGCTATGGCTACACCTTC. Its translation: CASSLSRDSYGYTF.

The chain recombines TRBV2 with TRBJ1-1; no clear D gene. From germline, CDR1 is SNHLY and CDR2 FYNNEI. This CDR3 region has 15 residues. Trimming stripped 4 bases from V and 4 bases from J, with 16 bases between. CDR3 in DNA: TGTGCCAGCAGTGGCCAGATTTTATCGGGCACTGAAGCTTTCTTT. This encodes CASSGQILSGTEAFF.

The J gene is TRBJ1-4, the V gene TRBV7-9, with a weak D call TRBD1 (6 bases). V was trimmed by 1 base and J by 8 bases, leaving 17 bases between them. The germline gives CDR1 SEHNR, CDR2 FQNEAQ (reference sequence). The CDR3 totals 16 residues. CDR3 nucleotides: TGTGCCAGCAGCTTAGTAACCGGACAGAGTCTGGAAAAACTGTTTTTT. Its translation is CASSLVTGQSLEKLFF. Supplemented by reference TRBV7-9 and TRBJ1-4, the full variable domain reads DTGVSQNPRHKITKRGQNVTFRCDPISEHNRLYWYRQTLGQGPEFLTYFQNEAQLEKSRLLSDRFSAERPKGSFSTLEIQRTEQGDSAMYLCASSLVTGQSLEKLFFGSGTQLSVL.

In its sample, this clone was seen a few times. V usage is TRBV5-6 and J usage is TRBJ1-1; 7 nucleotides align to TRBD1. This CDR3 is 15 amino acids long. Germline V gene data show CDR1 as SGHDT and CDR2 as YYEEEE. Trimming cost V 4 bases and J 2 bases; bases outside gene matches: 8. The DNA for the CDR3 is TGTGCCAGCAGCGAACGACAGGGTGGAAACACTGAAGCTTTCTTT. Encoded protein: CASSERQGGNTEAFF.

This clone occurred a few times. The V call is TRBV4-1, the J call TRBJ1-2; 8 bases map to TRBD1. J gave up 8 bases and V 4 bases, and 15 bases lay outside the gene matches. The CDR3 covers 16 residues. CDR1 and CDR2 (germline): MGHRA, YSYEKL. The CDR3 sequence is CASSPSGTGIGGGYTF. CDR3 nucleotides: TGCGCCAGCAGCCCCTCCGGGACAGGAATCGGCGGCGGCTACACCTTC.

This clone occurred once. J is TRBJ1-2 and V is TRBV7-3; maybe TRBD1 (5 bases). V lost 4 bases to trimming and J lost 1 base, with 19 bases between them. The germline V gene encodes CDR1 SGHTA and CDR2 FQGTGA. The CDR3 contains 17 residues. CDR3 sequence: CASSSRRTDGGNYGYTF. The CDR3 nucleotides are TGTGCCAGCAGCTCGCGCCGGACGGACGGGGGTAACTATGGCTACACCTTC. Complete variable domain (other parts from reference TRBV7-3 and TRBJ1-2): GAGVSQTPSNKVTEKGKYVELRCDPISGHTALYWYRQSLGQGPEFLIYFQGTGAADDSGLPNDRFFAVRPEGSVSTLKIQRTERGDSAVYLCASSSRRTDGGNYGYTFGSGTRLTVV.

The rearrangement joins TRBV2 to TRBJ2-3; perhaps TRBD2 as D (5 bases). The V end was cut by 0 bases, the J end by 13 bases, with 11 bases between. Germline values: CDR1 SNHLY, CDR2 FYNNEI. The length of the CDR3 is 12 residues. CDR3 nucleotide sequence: TGTGCCAGCAGTGAAGCTCCTAGCTCCAAGTATTTT. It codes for CASSEAPSSKYF.

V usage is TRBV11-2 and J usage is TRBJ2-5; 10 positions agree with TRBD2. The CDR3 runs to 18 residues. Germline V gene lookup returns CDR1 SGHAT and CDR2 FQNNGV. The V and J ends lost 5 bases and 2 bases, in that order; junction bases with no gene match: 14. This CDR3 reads CASSPPRRASGRQETQYF. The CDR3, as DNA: TGTGCCAGCAGCCCCCCCCGGAGGGCTAGCGGGAGACAAGAGACCCAGTACTTC.

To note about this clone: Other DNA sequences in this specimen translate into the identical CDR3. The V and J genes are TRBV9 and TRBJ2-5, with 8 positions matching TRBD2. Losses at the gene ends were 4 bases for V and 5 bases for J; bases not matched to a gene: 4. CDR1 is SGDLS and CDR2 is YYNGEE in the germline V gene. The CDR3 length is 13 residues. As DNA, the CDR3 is TGTGCCAGCAGCCCCGGCGGGGGGGAGACCCAGTACTTC. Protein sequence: CASSPGGGETQYF.

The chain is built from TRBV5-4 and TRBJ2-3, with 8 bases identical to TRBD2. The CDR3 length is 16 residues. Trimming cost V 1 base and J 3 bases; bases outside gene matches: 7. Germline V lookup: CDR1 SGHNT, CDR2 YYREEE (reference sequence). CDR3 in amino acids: CASSLNRGGQTDTQYF. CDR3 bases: TGTGCCAGCAGCTTGAATCGGGGGGGCCAAACAGATACGCAGTATTTT.